Below are 21 T cell receptor beta chains sequenced from a single sample in a study of cytomegalovirus exposure and HLA in healthy donors. PCR primers comprised 60 Vbeta and 13 Jbeta primers. Generated by immunoSEQ multiplex PCR, the TCRdb table keeps only in-frame clones and is missing some. The table shows under 150,000 clones, with roughly four fifths occurring only once. Sequencing was done on a sample of PBMCs. These receptors originate from a woman aged 25 to 39 in good health and CMV-seropositive.

This clone has more than one count but fewer than ten. J is TRBJ2-1 and V is TRBV7-6; a weak D match, TRBD2 (6 bases). This CDR3 is built from 14 residues. From germline, CDR1 is SGHVS and CDR2 FNYEAQ. V gave up 2 bases and J gave up 5 bases, with 10 bases separating them. The CDR3, as DNA: TGTGCCAGCAGCTTAAGACTAGGGAACAATGAGCAGTTCTTC. Translation gives CASSLRLGNNEQFF.

The chain is built from TRBV27 and TRBJ2-7; 9 positions agree with TRBD1. The CDR3 is 13 amino acids. Germline CDR1 is MNHEY and CDR2 is SMNVEV (reference sequence). J gave up 3 bases and V 11 bases, and 8 bases lay outside the gene matches. The CDR3 nucleotides are TGTGCCCCGAGGGGACAGGGAAACTACGAGCAGTACTTC. Residues: CAPRGQGNYEQYF.

Only a few counts were recorded for this clone. The CDR3 DNA follows: TGTGCTAGTGGTTTGTTAACAGGGGATCACTATGGCTACACCTTC. Amino acids: CASGLLTGDHYGYTF. The rearrangement uses TRBV12-5 and TRBJ1-2, with 7 bases matching TRBD1. V was pared by 2 bases and J by 3 bases, with 6 bases of the junction left unmatched. This CDR3 is 15 amino acids long. The germline CDR1 and CDR2 sequences are LGHNT and FRNRAP.

This sequence joins TRBV29-1 and TRBJ2-3; 10 bases map to TRBD2. Trimming took 4 bases from V and 3 from J; bases not matched to a gene: 4. The length of the CDR3 is 14 residues. CDR1 is SQVTM, CDR2 ANQGSEA, per germline. For the CDR3, the DNA is TGCAGCGTTGCAGTAGCGGGGGGAACAGATACGCAGTATTTT. This gives the protein CSVAVAGGTDTQYF.

J is TRBJ2-3 and V is TRBV28; D perhaps matches TRBD2 (6 bases). Trimming cost V 6 bases and J 1 base, with 8 bases left between them. The CDR3 loop spans 13 amino acids. CDR1 is MDHEN and CDR2 is SYDVKM in the germline V gene. CDR3 sequence (DNA): TGTGCCAGCAGCCAGCGGGGCACAGATACGCAGTATTTT. This sequence encodes CASSQRGTDTQYF. The variable domain in full, completed from reference TRBV28 and TRBJ2-3, reads DVKVTQSSRYLVKRTGEKVFLECVQDMDHENMFWYRQDPGLGLRLIYFSYDVKMKEKGDIPEGYSVSREKKERFSLILESASTNQTSMYLCASSQRGTDTQYFGPGTRLTVL.

This sequence joins TRBV12-5 and TRBJ2-5, with 14 bases that match TRBD2. The DNA end lines up better with TRBJ2-7; the J call may be wrong. This CDR3 spans 15 amino acids. The germline gives CDR1 LGHNT, CDR2 FRNRAP. CDR3 sequence (DNA): TGTGCTAGTGGGCAGACTAGCGGGGGGGCCTACGAGCAGTACTTC. Encoded protein: CASGQTSGGAYEQYF.

This chain joins TRBV29-1 and TRBJ2-3; unclear D gene. Germline V lookup: CDR1 SQVTM, CDR2 ANQGSEA. Trimming removed 1 base from V and 2 bases from J, with 7 bases in between. This CDR3 contains 13 residues. This CDR3 is CSVEGLYTDTQYF. In DNA, the CDR3 is TGCAGCGTTGAAGGACTTTACACAGATACGCAGTATTTT.

The rearrangement joins TRBV28 to TRBJ2-7; 7 bases agree with TRBD2. The CDR3 covers 13 residues. The J segment lost 4 bases and the V segment lost 8 bases, leaving 8 bases of the junction unmatched. Germline CDR1 reads MDHEN; CDR2 reads SYDVKM. CDR3 loop: CASLGGDRYEQYF. CDR3 nucleotides: TGTGCCAGCCTGGGAGGGGACCGATACGAGCAGTACTTC.

The chain is built from TRBV23-1 and TRBJ2-1; 10 nucleotides agree with TRBD1. TRBV23-1 is an open reading frame, and its role is uncertain. The J segment lost 0 bases and the V segment lost 2 bases, leaving 1 base of the junction unmatched. The CDR3 is 16 amino acids. The CDR3 DNA reads as TGCGCCAGCAGTCAAGGGACAGGGGTCTCCTACAATGAGCAGTTCTTC. Translating it yields CASSQGTGVSYNEQFF.

In the case of this clone: The sample carries other DNA sequences with the same CDR3. V is TRBV9 and J is TRBJ2-1; 9 bases are shared with TRBD1. The CDR3 covers 16 residues. The germline V gene has CDR1 SGDLS and CDR2 YYNGEE. The J segment lost 5 bases and the V segment lost 3 bases, leaving 9 bases of the junction unmatched. The CDR3 sequence is CASSDPDRGGDNEQFF. CDR3 in DNA: TGTGCCAGCAGCGACCCTGACAGGGGGGGAGACAATGAGCAGTTCTTC.

The chain recombines TRBV4-3 with TRBJ1-4, with D tentatively TRBD1 (6 bases). CDR1 LGHNA and CDR2 YSLEER come from the germline V gene. The CDR3 sequence is 16 residues long. V lost 3 bases and J lost 3, with 14 bases in between. The CDR3, as DNA: TGCGCCAGCAGCCAGACCGGGAAGGGGGCTAATGAAAAACTGTTTTTT. Its protein is CASSQTGKGANEKLFF.

This clone was picked up one time. This chain connects TRBV21-1 to TRBJ1-5. TRBV21-1 is shown as a pseudogene. The CDR3 runs 16 residues. The CDR3 coding sequence is TGTGCCAGCAGCCCACCCCCCCGCGGTAGCAATCAGCCCCAGCATTTT. Amino acid sequence: CASSPPPRGSNQPQHF.

V and J are TRBV28 and TRBJ1-5; no definite D call. Germline CDR1 reads MDHEN; CDR2 reads SYDVKM. The CDR3 has 17 amino acids. V shed 7 bases and J shed 2 bases, with 21 bases lying between them. The CDR3 sequence is CASNILAPGQGNQPQHF. Written as DNA, the CDR3 is TGTGCCAGCAACATCCTCGCACCGGGTCAAGGCAATCAGCCCCAGCATTTT.

This clone has only a few counts. The gene calls are TRBV14 and TRBJ1-2, with 7 bases fitting TRBD1. The CDR3 covers 15 residues. Germline CDR1 and CDR2: SGHDN and FVKESK. V lost 4 bases to trimming and J lost 3 bases; unmatched junction nucleotides: 8. CDR3 residues: CASSRLTGPYYGYTF. CDR3 in DNA: TGTGCCAGCAGCCGTCTGACAGGGCCCTACTATGGCTACACCTTC.

The chain uses TRBV28 and TRBJ1-2; 9 bases map to TRBD1. CDR1 and CDR2 (germline): MDHEN, SYDVKM. V gave up 6 bases and J gave up 0 bases; unmatched junction bases: 5. The CDR3 length is 15 residues. Here the CDR3 DNA reads TGTGCCAGCAGCAAACAGGGGGCTTCTAACTATGGCTACACCTTC. Encoded protein: CASSKQGASNYGYTF.

The V call is TRBV6-6, the J call TRBJ2-2, with 9 bases that match TRBD1. The V gene's germline CDR1 is MNHNY and CDR2 SVGAGI (reference sequence). Unmatched junction bases numbered 8, after V lost 2 bases and J lost 7 bases. This CDR3 comprises 16 residues. The CDR3 loop reads CASSYGTGGAGGELFF. In DNA, the CDR3 is TGTGCCAGCAGTTACGGAACAGGGGGCGCGGGCGGGGAGCTGTTTTTT.

This chain links TRBV11-2 with TRBJ1-6, with a weak D call TRBD1 (6 bases). The V gene lost 4 bases and the J gene lost 6 bases, with 16 bases spanning the gap. The V gene's germline CDR1 is SGHAT and CDR2 FQNNGV. This CDR3 is 16 amino acids long. The CDR3 loop reads CASSSRDQGPNSPLHF. The CDR3 DNA reads TGTGCCAGCAGCTCCCGGGACCAGGGGCCTAATTCACCCCTCCACTTT.

J is TRBJ1-3 and V is TRBV11-2; weak D call: TRBD1 (5 bases). CDR3 size: 16 residues. Trimming shortened V by 4 bases and J by 0 bases, and 13 bases separated the two germline ends. The V gene's germline CDR1 is SGHAT and CDR2 FQNNGV. The CDR3 reads CASSSGRGSSGNTIYF. The CDR3 region has the DNA TGTGCCAGCAGCTCAGGACGGGGGAGCTCTGGAAACACCATATATTTT.

In DNA form, the CDR3 reads TGTGCCAGCAGTCTACACAGGGGGGCGAACACTGAAGCTTTCTTT. It encodes CASSLHRGANTEAFF. The genes are TRBV27 and TRBJ1-1; TRBD1 aligns across 8 bases. This CDR3 contains 15 residues. CDR1 is MNHEY and CDR2 is SMNVEV in the germline V gene (reference sequence). V was clipped by 5 bases and J by 1 base; unmatched bases: 6.

The CDR3 bases are TGCGCCAGCAGCTTGGGTGGAGTTGGAAACACTGAAGCTTTCTTT. This translates into CASSLGGVGNTEAFF. J is TRBJ1-1 and V is TRBV5-1; D gene ambiguous. Germline V CDR1 and CDR2: SGHRS, YFSETQ. This CDR3 has 15 residues. Trimming removed 0 bases at V and 2 bases at J, with 11 bases between.

In this sample, this clone turned up once. The chain combines TRBV6-5 with TRBJ2-7; D perhaps matches TRBD1 (6 bases). This CDR3 contains 14 residues. V shed 6 bases and J shed 2 bases, with 14 bases lying between them. CDR1 and CDR2 from the germline V gene are MNHEY and SVGAGI. The CDR3, as DNA: TGTGCCAGCAGAAACTCTCGGGACACCTACGAGCAGTACTTC. Its translation: CASRNSRDTYEQYF.